This T cell receptor (beta chain) was sequenced during a study of post-analysis software for immune sequencing data. Study conclusions and caveats: Relative to controls, patients had a few TRBV segments at higher frequency, with TRBV5-6, TRBV5-1 and TRBV20-1 among these. Normalized Chao1 diversity was significantly reduced in patients versus controls.

Trimming pared 11 bases from V and 6 bases from J, leaving 17 bases between. CDR1 and CDR2 from the germline V gene are WSHSY and SAAADI. The CDR3 is 12 residues long. This clonotype has ten or more counts. The antigen remains unidentified. Unique molecular identifiers featured in each of the TCR beta cDNA libraries. TCRdb independently ran MiXCR on the PCR reads; one entry per CDR3 protein. This table holds about 540,000 distinct CDR3 sequences, 30% to 40% found once. The rearrangement uses TRBV10-2 and TRBJ2-7; tentatively, D is TRBD1 (6 bases). Source material: blood. This clonotype originated in a girl aged 2 to 17 with multiple sclerosis. Written as DNA, the CDR3 is TGCGCCTCCACTGGGGGCCAGGGCGAGCAGTACTTC. Its translation is CASTGGQGEQYF.